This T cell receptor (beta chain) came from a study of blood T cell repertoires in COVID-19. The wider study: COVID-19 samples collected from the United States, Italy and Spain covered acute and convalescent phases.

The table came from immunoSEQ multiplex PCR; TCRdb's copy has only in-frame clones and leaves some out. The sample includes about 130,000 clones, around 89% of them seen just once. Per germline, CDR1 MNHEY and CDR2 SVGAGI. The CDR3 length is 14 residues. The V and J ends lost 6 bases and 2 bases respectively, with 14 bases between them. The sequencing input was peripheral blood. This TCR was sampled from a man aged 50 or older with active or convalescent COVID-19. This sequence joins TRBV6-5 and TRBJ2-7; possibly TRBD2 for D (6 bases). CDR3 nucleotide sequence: TGTGCCAGCAGGAAACAACTAGCTACCTACGAGCAGTACTTC. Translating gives CASRKQLATYEQYF.